Each of the 27 T cell receptor beta chains below was sequenced from the same sample in a study of T cells of healthy individuals. TCRdb reanalysed the 5' RACE reads using MiXCR and keeps one entry per CDR3 protein. The table shows roughly 250 distinct CDR3 sequences, with approximately 98% occurring only once. The receptors originated from a female donor in good health.

To note about this clonotype: Because the library targeted alpha chains, this beta chain is an off-target read whose size means little. The chain carries TRBV5-1 and TRBJ1-1; possible D gene TRBD1, 5 bases. CDR3 size: 12 residues. From germline, CDR1 is SGHRS and CDR2 YFSETQ. Deletions cut 7 bases from V and 2 bases from J, with 9 bases between. CDR3 bases: TGCGCCAGCGGAAGGGGTAACACTGAAGCTTTCTTT. Translated, it gives CASGRGNTEAFF.

Comments on this clonotype: The size of this beta chain means little, since it is a stray read in a library made for alpha chains. The genes are TRBV12-5 and TRBJ2-1; no clear D. The ends were cut back, 4 bases at V and 6 bases at J, with 4 bases in the middle. This CDR3 has 11 residues. Germline lookup yields CDR1 LGHNT and CDR2 FRNRAP. CDR3 sequence reads: CASGWGNEQFF. In DNA form, the CDR3 reads TGTGCTAGTGGTTGGGGCAATGAGCAGTTCTTC.

A word on this clonotype: This beta chain was picked up by a library intended for alpha chains and is off target, so its count carries little meaning. The chain is built from TRBV20-1 and TRBJ2-7; D is undetermined. The V end was cut by 5 bases, the J end by 2 bases, with 7 bases between. Germline CDR1 DFQATT, CDR2 SNEGSKA (reference sequence). This CDR3 contains 11 residues. This CDR3 reads CSAPLTYEQYF. CDR3 nucleotides: TGCAGTGCTCCTCTTACCTACGAGCAGTACTTC.

As for this clonotype: For a library built for alpha chains, this beta chain is a stray read; little rests on its size. The rearrangement uses TRBV29-1 and TRBJ2-2; 8 bases line up with TRBD1. Unmatched junction bases numbered 10, after V lost 7 bases and J lost 6 bases. Per the germline V gene, CDR1 is SQVTM and CDR2 is ANQGSEA. The CDR3 is 14 residues long. CDR3 in DNA: TGCAGCGGATCGGTAGCAGGGGGCCCCGGGGAGCTGTTTTTT. The encoded protein is CSGSVAGGPGELFF.

On this clonotype: Within a library made for alpha chains, this beta chain is off target, and its count is uninformative. The chain combines TRBV2 with TRBJ2-1, with TRBD2 matching 7 bases. The CDR3 runs to 14 residues. CDR1 and CDR2 (germline): SNHLY, FYNNEI. After removal of 4 bases from V and 3 bases from J, the junction contained 3 bases not matched to a gene. In nucleotides, the CDR3 is TGTGCCAGCAGTGTCCGGGACTACTACAATGAGCAGTTCTTC. Translated: CASSVRDYYNEQFF.

As concerns this clonotype: Found in a library prepared for alpha chains, this beta chain is an off-target read, and its abundance has little meaning. This chain joins TRBV7-9 and TRBJ1-1; D is unclear. The CDR3 sequence is 12 residues long. Per the germline V gene, CDR1 is SEHNR and CDR2 is FQNEAQ (reference sequence). Trimming took 2 bases from V and 6 from J, leaving 7 bases between them. CDR3 amino acids: CASSLSLSEAFF. CDR3 bases: TGTGCCAGCAGCTTATCTTTGTCTGAAGCTTTCTTT. Together with reference TRBV7-9 and TRBJ1-1, the CDR3 gives the full variable domain: DTGVSQNPRHKITKRGQNVTFRCDPISEHNRLYWYRQTLGQGPEFLTYFQNEAQLEKSRLLSDRFSAERPKGSFSTLEIQRTEQGDSAMYLCASSLSLSEAFFGQGTRLTVV.

With respect to this clonotype: This beta chain is an off-target read within a library intended for alpha chains, so its frequency means little. This sequence joins TRBV27 and TRBJ2-2, with a weak D call TRBD2 (5 bases). Trimming took off 4 bases at V and 8 bases at J, with 11 bases between the two ends. CDR1 is MNHEY and CDR2 is SMNVEV in the germline V gene (reference sequence). This CDR3 region has 13 residues. The CDR3 sequence: CASSSYTRGELFF. In DNA, the CDR3 is TGTGCCAGCAGTTCTTATACTAGGGGGGAGCTGTTTTTT.

A word on this clonotype: This beta chain turned up in a library designed for alpha chains; as an off-target read, its abundance says little. The chain has TRBV20-1 and TRBJ1-2; unclear D gene. Germline V lookup: CDR1 DFQATT, CDR2 SNEGSKA (reference sequence). V lost 6 bases, J lost 0 bases, and 11 bases lay in between. The CDR3 consists of 13 residues. CDR3 protein: CSAKKLTNYGYTF. The CDR3 DNA is TGCAGTGCGAAGAAGCTAACTAACTATGGCTACACCTTC.

Regarding this clonotype: Since the library was made to target alpha chains, this beta chain is a stray read and its abundance is not meaningful. The J gene is TRBJ2-1, the V gene TRBV4-3, with D unclear. Germline CDR1 and CDR2: LGHNA and YSLEER. Trimming stripped 0 bases from V and 5 bases from J, with 8 bases between. This CDR3 contains 14 residues. CDR3 region: CASSQEGSHNEQFF. Written as DNA, the CDR3 is TGCGCCAGCAGCCAAGAAGGGTCCCACAATGAGCAGTTCTTC.

With regard to this clonotype: Within a library made for alpha chains, this beta chain is off target, and its count is uninformative. V usage is TRBV5-1 and J usage is TRBJ2-7, with 11 bases identical to TRBD2. The CDR3 contains 14 residues. Germline values: CDR1 SGHRS, CDR2 YFSETQ. V shed 4 bases and J 4 bases; nucleotides not matched to a gene: 4. In nucleotides, the CDR3 is TGCGCCAGCAGCCCCGGGACTAGCGGATACGAGCAGTACTTC. Amino acid sequence: CASSPGTSGYEQYF. The variable domain in full, completed from reference TRBV5-1 and TRBJ2-7, reads KAGVTQTPRYLIKTRGQQVTLSCSPISGHRSVSWYQQTPGQGLQFLFEYFSETQRNKGNFPGRFSGRQFSNSRSEMNVSTLELGDSALYLCASSPGTSGYEQYFGPGTRLTVT.

Turning to this clonotype: In a library made to pick up alpha chains, this beta chain is a stray read with a size that means little. In DNA, the CDR3 is TGCGCCAGCAGCTTGGAAGAGAATGGCTACACCTTC. Translated: CASSLEENGYTF. The V call is TRBV5-1, the J call TRBJ1-2; D call uncertain. V lost 0 bases and J 6 bases, leaving 6 bases between the germline ends. Germline V gene data show CDR1 as SGHRS and CDR2 as YFSETQ. The CDR3 is made up of 12 amino acids.

Of note for this clonotype: Little can be read into the size of this beta chain, an off-target read in a library designed for alpha chains. The chain joins TRBV6-4 to TRBJ2-1; 7 bases are a match to TRBD1. V lost 5 bases to trimming and J lost 0 bases; unmatched junction nucleotides: 1. CDR3 length: 14 residues. The V gene's germline CDR1 is MRHNA and CDR2 SNTAGT. CDR3 amino acids: CASSRDSSYNEQFF. CDR3 nucleotide sequence: TGTGCCAGCAGTCGGGACAGCTCCTACAATGAGCAGTTCTTC.

A remark on this clonotype: This beta chain appears as a stray read in a library generated for alpha chains; its size is not informative. This chain links TRBV20-1 with TRBJ1-5; possibly TRBD1 for D (6 bases). Germline loops: CDR1 DFQATT, CDR2 SNEGSKA (reference sequence). The CDR3 contains 12 residues. Between the trimmed V and J ends, which lost 6 bases and 2 bases, there was a span of 8 bases. This CDR3 reads CSARTGNQPQHF. Here the CDR3 DNA reads TGCAGTGCAAGGACAGGCAATCAGCCCCAGCATTTT.

On this clonotype itself: A library prepared for alpha chains yielded this beta chain as an off-target read; its size is of little meaning. The chain joins TRBV10-3 to TRBJ2-7; the D is unclear. The CDR3 covers 13 residues. The V gene's germline CDR1 is ENHRY and CDR2 SYGVKD. V was trimmed by 0 bases and J by 6 bases, leaving 9 bases between them. DNA for the CDR3: TGTGCCATCAGTGAGTCGATTAACGGCGAGCAGTACTTC. It encodes CAISESINGEQYF.

This clonotype appeared a single time. Because the library targeted alpha chains, this beta chain is an off-target read whose size means little. The gene calls are TRBV29-1 and TRBJ2-3; a possible D gene is TRBD1 (5 bases). Germline loops: CDR1 SQVTM, CDR2 ANQGSEA. V gave up 3 bases and J gave up 6 bases, with 13 bases separating them. There are 13 residues in the CDR3. DNA for the CDR3: TGCAGCGTTGAGTTGAAGGGGCGGGATACGCAGTATTTT. It translates to CSVELKGRDTQYF.

With regard to this clonotype: This beta chain is off target for a library built for alpha chains, so its abundance means little. The chain uses TRBV15 and TRBJ1-5; a possible D gene is TRBD1 (5 bases). V was cut by 4 bases and J by 4 bases, with 11 bases left in between. CDR3 length equals 14 residues. Germline CDR1 and CDR2: LNHNV and YYDKDF (reference sequence). Here the CDR3 reads CATSTRDRNQPQHF. The CDR3, as DNA: TGTGCCACCAGCACCCGGGACCGTAATCAGCCCCAGCATTTT.

Comments on this clonotype: This beta chain is a stray read from a library made for alpha chains; its abundance is not meaningful. The rearrangement uses TRBV3-1 and TRBJ2-7; TRBD2 aligns across 12 bases. CDR3 size: 14 residues. The germline CDR1 and CDR2 sequences are LGHDT and YNNKEL (reference sequence). J gave up 6 bases and V 4 bases, and 4 bases lay outside the gene matches. The CDR3 protein is CASSPTSGSSEQYF. The CDR3, as DNA: TGTGCCAGCAGCCCGACTAGCGGGAGTAGCGAGCAGTACTTC.

In the case of this clonotype: A library prepared for alpha chains yielded this beta chain as an off-target read; its size is of little meaning. The chain recombines TRBV5-1 with TRBJ2-1; D gene ambiguous. CDR3 length: 11 amino acids. Germline V gives CDR1 SGHRS, CDR2 YFSETQ. V was pared by 3 bases and J by 2 bases, with 0 bases between. The CDR3 coding sequence is TGCGCCAGCAGCTCCTACAATGAGCAGTTCTTC. Encoded protein: CASSSYNEQFF.

A remark on this clonotype: Within a library made for alpha chains, this beta chain is off target, and its count is uninformative. V usage is TRBV13 and J usage is TRBJ1-1; the D is unclear. The CDR3 is 14 amino acids. With 2 bases removed from V and 11 bases from J, the gap between germline ends came to 18 bases. In germline, CDR1 is PRHDT, CDR2 FYEKMQ (reference sequence). The CDR3 loop reads CASSLSGKGGKAFF. CDR3 DNA sequence: TGTGCCAGCAGCTTATCTGGGAAGGGTGGTAAGGCTTTCTTT. The whole variable domain, remainder taken from reference TRBV13 and TRBJ1-1, is AAGVIQSPRHLIKEKRETATLKCYPIPRHDTVYWYQQGPGQDPQFLISFYEKMQSDKGSIPDRFSAQQFSDYHSELNMSSLELGDSALYFCASSLSGKGGKAFFGQGTRLTVV.

Concerning this clonotype itself: Because this beta chain is a stray read in a library intended to capture alpha chains, its abundance should not be given much weight. This chain connects TRBV20-1 to TRBJ2-1, with D perhaps TRBD2 (6 bases). This CDR3 contains 14 residues. With 1 base removed from V and 5 bases from J, the gap between germline ends came to 12 bases. Germline lookup yields CDR1 DFQATT and CDR2 SNEGSKA (reference sequence). For the CDR3, the DNA is TGCAGTGCTAGAGCCGGGACTTCCAACAATGAGCAGTTCTTC. This sequence encodes CSARAGTSNNEQFF.

A word on this clonotype: The size of this beta chain means little, since it is a stray read in a library made for alpha chains. The V gene is TRBV12-3 or TRBV12-4, the J gene TRBJ2-2; 8 bases fit TRBD2. CDR3 length: 14 residues. With 4 bases clipped from V and 6 bases from J, the junction kept 4 bases outside the gene matches. DNA of the CDR3: TGTGCCAGCAGTTCGGCGGGAGGTCCCGGGGAGCTGTTTTTT. The encoded protein is CASSSAGGPGELFF.

A remark on this clonotype: The library was designed around alpha chains, so this beta chain is a stray read whose abundance carries little weight. This chain uses TRBV20-1 with TRBJ2-3; 8 bases fit TRBD2. The CDR3 consists of 13 residues. V lost 4 bases and J lost 0; bases outside the gene matches: 0. Germline CDR1 DFQATT, CDR2 SNEGSKA (reference sequence). The CDR3 DNA follows: TGCAGTGCTACTAGCGGGAGCACAGATACGCAGTATTTT. It encodes CSATSGSTDTQYF.

To note about this clonotype: Since it is a stray read in a library aimed at alpha chains, this beta chain has a size that is not meaningful. The chain carries TRBV3-1 and TRBJ2-4; possibly TRBD1 for D (5 bases). The germline V gene has CDR1 LGHDT and CDR2 YNNKEL (reference sequence). Trimming shortened V by 3 bases and J by 5 bases, and 5 bases separated the two germline ends. The CDR3 loop spans 12 amino acids. The DNA of the CDR3 is TGTGCCAGCAGCCAGACAGAAAACATTCAGTACTTC. Translated: CASSQTENIQYF.

Of note for this clonotype: This beta chain is an off-target read within a library intended for alpha chains, so its frequency means little. The chain employs TRBV7-2 and TRBJ2-1, with D unresolved. CDR1 and CDR2 from the germline V gene are SGHTA and FQGNSA. CDR3 size: 14 residues. Trimming removed 0 bases at V and 5 bases at J, with 8 bases between. CDR3 sequence: CASSLAGSNNEQFF. The CDR3 DNA is TGTGCCAGCAGCTTAGCGGGCAGCAACAATGAGCAGTTCTTC.

As for this clonotype: As an off-target read in a library built for alpha chains, this beta chain has a frequency of little significance. The gene calls are TRBV3-1 and TRBJ1-5, with 8 bases that match TRBD1. CDR3 length: 14 amino acids. Germline CDR1 reads LGHDT; CDR2 reads YNNKEL (reference sequence). Losses at the gene ends were 6 bases for V and 6 bases for J; bases not matched to a gene: 7. CDR3 region: CASSAGQGRQPQHF. The CDR3 DNA reads TGTGCCAGCAGTGCAGGACAGGGCCGTCAGCCCCAGCATTTT. Full variable domain (missing parts from reference TRBV3-1 and TRBJ1-5): DTAVSQTPKYLVTQMGNDKSIKCEQNLGHDTMYWYKQDSKKFLKIMFSYNNKELIINETVPNRFSPKSPDKAHLNLHINSLELGDSAVYFCASSAGQGRQPQHFGDGTRLSIL.

A note on this clonotype: Being off target in a library aimed at alpha chains, this beta chain has a size of little meaning. This sequence joins TRBV29-1 and TRBJ1-1; 7 nucleotides align to TRBD1. CDR3 length equals 12 residues. Germline loops: CDR1 SQVTM, CDR2 ANQGSEA. J gave up 7 bases and V 7 bases, and 9 bases lay outside the gene matches. CDR3 loop: CSAVPGQFEAFF. The DNA for the CDR3 is TGCAGCGCAGTCCCGGGACAGTTTGAAGCTTTCTTT.

Note on this clonotype: In a library made to pick up alpha chains, this beta chain is a stray read with a size that means little. The V call is TRBV12-3 or TRBV12-4, the J call TRBJ1-3; unclear D gene. CDR3 length equals 11 residues. Trimming shortened V by 6 bases and J by 6 bases, and 6 bases separated the two germline ends. CDR3 DNA: TGTGCCAGCAGAACCACAAACACCATATATTTT. Its translation: CASRTTNTIYF.